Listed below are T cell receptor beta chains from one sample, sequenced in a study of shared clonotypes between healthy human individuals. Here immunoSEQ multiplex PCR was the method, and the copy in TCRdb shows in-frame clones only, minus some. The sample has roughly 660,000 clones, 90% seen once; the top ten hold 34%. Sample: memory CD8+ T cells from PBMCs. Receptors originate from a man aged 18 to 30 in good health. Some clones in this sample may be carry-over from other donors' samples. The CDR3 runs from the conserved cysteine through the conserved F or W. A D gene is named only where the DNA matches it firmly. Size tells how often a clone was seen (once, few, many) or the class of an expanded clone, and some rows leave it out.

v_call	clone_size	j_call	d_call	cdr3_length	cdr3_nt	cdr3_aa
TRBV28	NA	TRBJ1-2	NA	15	TGTGCCAGCAGTTCCTCAACCCAGGCCGACTATGGCTACACCTTC	CASSSSTQADYGYTF
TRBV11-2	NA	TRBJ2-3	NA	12	TGTGCCAGCAGCTTAATAGGAGATACGCAGTATTTT	CASSLIGDTQYF
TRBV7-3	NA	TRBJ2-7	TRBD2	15	TGTGCCAGCAGCTTACTGAGCGGGGAAGCCTACGAGCAGTACTTC	CASSLLSGEAYEQYF
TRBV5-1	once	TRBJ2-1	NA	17	TGCGCCAGCAGTCCCGCGGGATGGAGAACCCTCTACAATGAGCAGTTCTTC	CASSPAGWRTLYNEQFF
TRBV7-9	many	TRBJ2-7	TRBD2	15	TGTGCCAGCAGGGGGGTGGCCGGGAGGTACGGCGAGCAGTACTTC	CASRGVAGRYGEQYF
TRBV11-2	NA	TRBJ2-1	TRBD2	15	TGTGCCAGCAGCGGTCCGACTAGCGACTACAATGAGCAGTTCTTC	CASSGPTSDYNEQFF
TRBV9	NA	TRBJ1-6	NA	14	TGTGCCAGCAACCCCCAGGGGCTAAATTCACCCCTCCACTTT	CASNPQGLNSPLHF
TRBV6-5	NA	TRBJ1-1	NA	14	TGTGCCAGCAGTTACTCGATAGTACAGGTTGAAGCTTTCTTT	CASSYSIVQVEAFF
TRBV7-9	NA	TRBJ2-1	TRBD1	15	TGTGCCAGCAGCACCGACAGGGAGATCAACAATGAGCAGTTCTTC	CASSTDREINNEQFF
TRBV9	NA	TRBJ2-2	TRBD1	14	TGTGCCAGCAGTGAAGGGACAGGGGGCGGGGAGCTGTTTTTT	CASSEGTGGGELFF
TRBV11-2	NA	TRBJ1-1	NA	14	TGTGCCAGCAGCGTAGGACGGATGAACACTGAAGCTTTCTTT	CASSVGRMNTEAFF
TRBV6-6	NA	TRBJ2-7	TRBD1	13	TGTGCCAGTATGGGACAGGGGCTCTACGAGCAGTACTTC	CASMGQGLYEQYF
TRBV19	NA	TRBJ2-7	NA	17	TGTGCCAGTAGTATTTCGGCTAGCGCCCGAAGCTCCTACGAGCAGTACTTC	CASSISASARSSYEQYF
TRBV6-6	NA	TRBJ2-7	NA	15	TGTGCCAGCAACCAACCTCCGGGACTTCCATACGAGCAGTACTTC	CASNQPPGLPYEQYF
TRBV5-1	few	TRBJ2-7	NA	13	TGCGCCAGCAGCCAAACACCCTCCTACGAGCAGTACTTC	CASSQTPSYEQYF
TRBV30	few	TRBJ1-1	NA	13	TGTGCCTGGACAGGGATCGAGGAACCTGAAGCTTTCTTT	CAWTGIEEPEAFF
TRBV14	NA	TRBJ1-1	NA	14	TGTGCCAGCAGCCAAGGCGGGGAAGACACTGAAGCTTTCTTT	CASSQGGEDTEAFF
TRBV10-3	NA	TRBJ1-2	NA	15	TGTGCCATCAGTGAGTCGATCTACACCGACTATGGCTACACCTTC	CAISESIYTDYGYTF
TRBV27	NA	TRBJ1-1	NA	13	TGTGCCAGCAGTTACTCAGGGTTACCTGAAGCTTTCTTT	CASSYSGLPEAFF
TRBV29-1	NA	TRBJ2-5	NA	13	TGCAGCGTTGACAGGCGCCTTGGAGAGACCCAGTACTTC	CSVDRRLGETQYF
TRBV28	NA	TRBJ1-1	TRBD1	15	TGTGCCAGCAGTTCCCGCCCAGGGGGCTTCACTGAAGCTTTCTTT	CASSSRPGGFTEAFF
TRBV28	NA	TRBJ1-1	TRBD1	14	TGTGCCAGCATTCTACAGGGGGCGGACACTGAAGCTTTCTTT	CASILQGADTEAFF
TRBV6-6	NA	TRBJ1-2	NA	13	TGTGCCAGCACTTCCGGGGGAGGCTATGGCTACACCTTC	CASTSGGGYGYTF
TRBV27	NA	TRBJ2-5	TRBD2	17	TGTGCCAGCAGTCTCTACCCTAGCGGGAGTGGGGTAGAGACCCAGTACTTC	CASSLYPSGSGVETQYF
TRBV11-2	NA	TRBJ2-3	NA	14	TGTGCCAGCAGCTCAACCGGAGGGCCAGATACGCAGTATTTT	CASSSTGGPDTQYF
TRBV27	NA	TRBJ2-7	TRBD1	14	TGTGCCAGCAGTCCCGGGGACAGGGGCTACGAGCAGTACTTC	CASSPGDRGYEQYF
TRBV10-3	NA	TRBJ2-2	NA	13	TGTGCCATCAGACCCTCGGGCACCGGGGAGCTGTTTTTT	CAIRPSGTGELFF
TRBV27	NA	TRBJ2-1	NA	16	TGTGCCAGCAGTCCTCTCGACGGCCATCTCAACAATGAGCAGTTCTTC	CASSPLDGHLNNEQFF
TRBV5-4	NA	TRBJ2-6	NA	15	TGTGCCAGCAGCTTTTCTCGGGCTGGGGCCAACGTCCTGACTTTC	CASSFSRAGANVLTF
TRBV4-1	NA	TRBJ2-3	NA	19	TGCGCCAGCAGCCTGTGGCAGGGAATAGGATCTTGGAATCCAGATACGCAGTATTTT	CASSLWQGIGSWNPDTQYF
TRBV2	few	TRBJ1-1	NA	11	TGTGCCAGCAGTGAAGGAACTGAAGCTTTCTTT	CASSEGTEAFF
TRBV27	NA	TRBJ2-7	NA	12	TGTGCCAGCACGGGCTCACACTACGAGCAGTACTTC	CASTGSHYEQYF
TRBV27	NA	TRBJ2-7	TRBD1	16	TGTGCCAGCAGTTTACAGACAGGGGGCTTAGACTACGAGCAGTACTTC	CASSLQTGGLDYEQYF
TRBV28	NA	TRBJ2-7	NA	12	TGTGCCAGCGGTTCCCCCCGGTACGAGCAGTACTTC	CASGSPRYEQYF
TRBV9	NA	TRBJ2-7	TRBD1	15	TGTGCCAGCAGCGCCGGGACAGGGTTCTCCTACGAGCAGTACTTC	CASSAGTGFSYEQYF
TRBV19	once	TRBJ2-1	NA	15	TGTGCCAGTACCCAAGGGGTAAGCTCCTACAATGAGCAGTTCTTC	CASTQGVSSYNEQFF
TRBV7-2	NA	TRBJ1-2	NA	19	TGTGCCAGCAGCTCCCAAACAGCGAGATTCAAATACTCTAACTATGGCTACACCTTC	CASSSQTARFKYSNYGYTF
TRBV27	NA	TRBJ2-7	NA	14	TGTGCCAGCAGTTTAGGCGGCAGCCCCTACGAGCAGTACTTC	CASSLGGSPYEQYF
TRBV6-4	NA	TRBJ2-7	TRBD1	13	TGTGCCAGCGCAGGACAGGGACCCTACGAGCAGTACTTC	CASAGQGPYEQYF
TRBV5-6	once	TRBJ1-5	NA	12	TGTGCCAGCAGCTCCTATTATCAGCCCCAGCATTTT	CASSSYYQPQHF